This record looks at one T cell receptor (beta chain) sequence and its context. This clone was found once. Its antigen remains unidentified. No per-base quality is available; no much larger clone lies one base away. This entry is derived from a study of blood T cell repertoires in COVID-19 (dated by TCRdb to about 2020). Some background on the complete study: Collaborator samples came from the United States, Italy and Spain and covered acute and convalescent phases of COVID-19. Where HLA class I and class II types were available, the types were taken from metadata supplied by the sample provider, not from assay-based typing. A freely available public database, intended as a resource for researchers studying the immune response to SARS-CoV-2, is where the repertoires were released. Samples were obtained from the ongoing ImmuneRACE study (first 160 participants) and from 950 to 1,500 subjects provided by 6 global collaborators. Subjects who had been exposed to COVID-19, were actively infected with it, or had recovered from it provided the deeply sampled blood TCRbeta repertoires that made up the dataset. The material from the prospective study consisted of cDNA or gDNA derived from T cells, B-cell-depleted T cells, or PBMCs. A de-identified subject ID, COVID-19 status, age in years and sex were almost always included in the sample metadata.

TCRbeta CDR3 regions were amplified from genomic DNA by means of the immunoSEQ Assay, a bias-controlled multiplex PCR. In the source study's methods: Nucleated cell counts per sample were estimated from amplification of reference gene primers within the assay. Sequence reads were collapsed and filtered to measure the absolute abundance of every unique TCRbeta CDR3 rearrangement. Productive Simpson clonality was computed per sample as the square root of Simpson's diversity index over productive rearrangements. TCRdb took over this immuneACCESS table, retaining in-frame rearrangements with V and J assigned. Such tables are incomplete; in checked studies, under half of the missing clones stem from an unresolved V gene, and the remainder is unexplained. V, J and clone size derive from that table, while D and trimming were established from the DNA sequence. The sample yields 200,000 to 250,000 clones; approximately 90% were counted once. The top ten hold over 4% of the sample.

Enrolling through a virtual design, the prospective study's participants ranged in age from roughly 18 to 89 years and lived across roughly 24 United States geographic areas. To assign participants to cohorts, the prospective study relied on clinical history that participants themselves reported in a screening survey and a study questionnaire. Recovered participants in ImmuneRACE Cohort 3 were defined by two consecutive negative NP/OP PCR tests, clearance by a healthcare professional, or resolution of symptoms. Each participant in the prospective study had whole blood, serum and a nasopharyngeal or oropharyngeal swab collected by mobile phlebotomists. Over a roughly two-month period, participants in the prospective study had the option of providing additional blood draws and questionnaires. Before DNA extraction, prospective study blood samples were shipped either frozen or at room temperature.

General conclusions and limits of the study: The amount of clinical and demographic metadata varied by source and participant and was provided uncurated.

V is trimmed back by 4 bases and J by 6 bases, and the junction contains 8 bases that no gene match accounts for. Taken from cysteine to phenylalanine, the CDR3 has 16 residues. Solely the CDR3 DNA is kept, with 48 bases framed from the first base. CDR1 is given as SGHTA and CDR2 as FQGTGA, both from the germline V gene. The TCR comes from a woman aged 25 to 39 who had recovered from COVID-19. Sequenced material: PBMCs or T cells enriched from blood (not recorded which). The V and J genes are TRBV7-3 and TRBJ2-2; TRBD2 agrees with 10 junctional bases. The nucleotide sequence is TGTGCCAGCAGCTCCGCTAGCGGGAGTGGGTCCGGGGAGCTGTTTTTT. Translated, it gives CASSSASGSGSGELFF.